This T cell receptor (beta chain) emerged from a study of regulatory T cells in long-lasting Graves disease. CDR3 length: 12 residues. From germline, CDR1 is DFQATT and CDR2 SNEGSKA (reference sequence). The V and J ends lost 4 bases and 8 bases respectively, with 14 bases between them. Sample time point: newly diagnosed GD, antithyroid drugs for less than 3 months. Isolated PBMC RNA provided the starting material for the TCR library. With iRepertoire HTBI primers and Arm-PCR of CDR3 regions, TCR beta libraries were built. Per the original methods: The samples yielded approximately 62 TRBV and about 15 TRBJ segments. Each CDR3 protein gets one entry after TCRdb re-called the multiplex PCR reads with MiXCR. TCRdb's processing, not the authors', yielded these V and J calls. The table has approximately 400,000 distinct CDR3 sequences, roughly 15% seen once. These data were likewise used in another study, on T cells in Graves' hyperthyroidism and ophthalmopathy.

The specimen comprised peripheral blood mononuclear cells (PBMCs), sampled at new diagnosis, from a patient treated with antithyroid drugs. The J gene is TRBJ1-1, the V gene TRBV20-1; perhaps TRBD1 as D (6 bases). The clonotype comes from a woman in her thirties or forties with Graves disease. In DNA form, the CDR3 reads TGCAGTGCTATAGGACAGACCTTGGAAGCTTTCTTT. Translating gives CSAIGQTLEAFF.